This T cell receptor (beta chain) was retrieved from a study of spatial heterogeneity in lung cancer. The germline V and J ends were trimmed by 4 bases and 1 base, with 7 bases remaining between them. Looked up from germline, CDR1 is SGHRS and CDR2 is YFSETQ. This CDR3 region has 13 residues. TCRdb itself ran the 5' RACE reads through MiXCR, one entry per CDR3 protein. The data contain around 10,000 distinct CDR3 sequences, 20% to 25% of them singletons. Sample time point: blood at routine non-recurrence follow-up after resection. The material was PBMCs, obtained at follow-up. The clonotype was recovered from a male donor with early-stage non-small cell lung cancer. The chain uses TRBV5-1 and TRBJ2-3; D is undetermined. The CDR3: CASSIEGTDTQYF. DNA for the CDR3: TGCGCCAGCAGCATTGAGGGCACAGATACGCAGTATTTT.